These T cell receptor beta chains were read from a single sample in a study of blood T cells in healthy people across ages. From the 5' RACE reads, TCRdb called clonotypes with MiXCR, one entry per CDR3 protein. The sample contains 850,000 to 1,300,000 distinct CDR3 sequences, more than 35% of which appear only once. Specimen: blood. The receptors shown here come from a woman in her sixties in good health. Both conserved end residues are trimmed from each CDR3. D genes are given only for firm matches.

j_gene | d_gene | v_gene | CDR3aa
TRBJ1-2 | . | TRBV7-9 | AGSLAGSGGYT
TRBJ2-3 | TRBD2 | TRBV25-1 | ASSESGGSVTDTQY
TRBJ2-7 | . | TRBV2 | ASRDGAAPKEQY
TRBJ1-4 | . | TRBV27 | ASSFIATNEKLF
TRBJ2-1 | TRBD2 | TRBV28 | ASSAAGTGETQF
TRBJ2-3 | TRBD2 | TRBV10-3 | AISESWTSGRRTDTQY
TRBJ2-7 | TRBD2 | TRBV27 | ASSPRVAGGVLGEQY
TRBJ2-7 | TRBD1 | TRBV27 | ASSLMGQGAGEQY
TRBJ1-2 | . | TRBV28 | ASSDLASEANYGYT
TRBJ2-7 | TRBD1 | TRBV12-3/TRBV12-4 | ASSLTRGRGDEQY
TRBJ2-7 | . | TRBV29-1 | SVKDSYEQY
TRBJ2-1 | TRBD2 | TRBV27 | ASGGTSGRFDEQF
TRBJ2-3 | . | TRBV7-2 | ASSFQRGDTQY
TRBJ2-4 | . | TRBV20-1 | SARRGGENIQY
TRBJ2-7 | TRBD1 | TRBV5-1 | AGSRTGPTYEQY
TRBJ2-6 | . | TRBV20-1 | SASADGANVLT
TRBJ2-7 | TRBD2 | TRBV12-3/TRBV12-4 | ASSLGLAGGTPYEQY
TRBJ2-7 | TRBD1 | TRBV6-1 | ASSGSGTGGHEQY
. | . | TRBV9 | ASSVDGSSYNEQY
TRBJ2-5 | . | TRBV15 | ATSREGTRKTQY
TRBJ2-5 | TRBD1 | TRBV4-1 | ASSQDRRDRAQETQY
TRBJ2-7 | . | TRBV11-2 | ASSLKQGPYEQY
TRBJ2-3 | . | TRBV7-3 | ASSLTSARGTDTQY
TRBJ2-7 | TRBD2 | TRBV6-5 | ASRLTSGTFHEQY
TRBJ2-7 | . | TRBV24-1 | ASPPRGSYEQY
TRBJ2-7 | TRBD2 | TRBV5-1 | ASSPGGPSEQY
TRBJ2-3 | . | TRBV15 | ATRGHPGLRADTQY
TRBJ2-1 | . | TRBV20-1 | SALEHEQF
TRBJ2-5 | TRBD2 | TRBV29-1 | SSGLAGEEQY
TRBJ2-5 | TRBD2 | TRBV3-1 | ASSPGTSGTQY
TRBJ2-1 | TRBD2 | TRBV27 | ASSFALGEGPEQF
TRBJ2-3 | . | TRBV20-1 | SARDEKDTQY
TRBJ1-6 | . | TRBV4-2 | ASSQDVSTARGGSSPLH
TRBJ2-7 | . | TRBV2 | ASSEGWERDEQY
TRBJ1-2 | . | TRBV20-1 | SATLEGFGYT
TRBJ1-1 | . | TRBV5-5 | ASSSGVTEAF
TRBJ1-2 | . | TRBV4-2 | ASSQEGTGWGYT
TRBJ2-7 | TRBD2 | TRBV20-1 | SARLATQPYEQY
TRBJ1-2 | . | TRBV25-1 | ASSGLGPVYGYT
TRBJ2-7 | . | TRBV7-3 | ASSLTPSSYEQY
TRBJ2-5 | . | TRBV20-1 | SATGRLYQETQY
TRBJ2-3 | . | TRBV10-3 | AISSNAGPTGTDTQY
TRBJ1-2 | . | TRBV2 | ASKRQEIYYGYT
TRBJ2-1 | . | TRBV2 | ASSQGWGNEQF
TRBJ2-1 | . | TRBV9 | ASSHSLLSYNEQF
TRBJ1-2 | . | TRBV6-1 | ATSYVGDYGYT
TRBJ2-5 | TRBD1 | TRBV15 | ATSRSGQGEETQY
TRBJ2-5 | . | TRBV5-1 | ASSLGARQDNEQY
TRBJ2-7 | . | TRBV15 | ATSEPTDPYPYEQY
TRBJ2-3 | TRBD2 | TRBV29-1 | SVEGRLAGSQDTQY
TRBJ2-3 | . | TRBV12-5 | ASGLGGRSTDTQY
TRBJ2-7 | TRBD1 | TRBV4-2 | ASSQALAGGSYEQY
TRBJ2-5 | TRBD2 | TRBV27 | ASSPTSGGTQETQY
TRBJ1-1 | TRBD1 | TRBV18 | ASSRTGGEGTEAF
TRBJ2-1 | TRBD1 | TRBV27 | ASSLSQGGEQF
TRBJ2-1 | TRBD1 | TRBV7-9 | ASSLGQGAHEQF
TRBJ2-1 | . | TRBV6-5 | ASSDYSGEQF
TRBJ2-5 | TRBD2 | TRBV20-1 | SAPRSGGLGAQY
TRBJ1-1 | TRBD1 | TRBV12-3/TRBV12-4 | ASSPLTGDTEAF
TRBJ2-1 | . | TRBV25-1 | ASSGIKGQYNEQF